These 5 T cell receptor beta chains were all obtained from the same sample, sequenced in a study of blood T cell repertoires in COVID-19. Clones were read by immunoSEQ multiplex PCR, and TCRdb kept only the in-frame ones, dropping some. This sample yields approximately 280,000 clones, of which over 75% are seen a single time; approximately 8.5% belongs to the top ten. The sample taken for sequencing was peripheral blood. The receptors here all came from a young man with active or convalescent COVID-19.

Here the CDR3 reads CASSVEGVNEKLFF. DNA of the CDR3: TGTGCCAGCAGCGTAGAAGGAGTTAATGAAAAACTGTTTTTT. The rearrangement joins TRBV9 to TRBJ1-4; D is uncertain. V lost 0 bases, J lost 4 bases, and 7 bases lay in between. The CDR3 loop spans 14 amino acids. Germline lookup yields CDR1 SGDLS and CDR2 YYNGEE.

A word on this clone: This CDR3 is also generated by other DNA sequences in the sample. The rearrangement joins TRBV20-1 to TRBJ1-1, with unresolved D. The V gene's germline CDR1 is DFQATT and CDR2 SNEGSKA (reference sequence). Trimming removed 5 bases at V and 0 bases at J, with 4 bases between. The CDR3 sequence is 11 residues long. The CDR3 sequence: CSAPVNTEAFF. CDR3 DNA sequence: TGCAGTGCTCCCGTGAACACTGAAGCTTTCTTT.

The chain is built from TRBV6-5 and TRBJ1-1, with D tentatively TRBD1 (6 bases). The germline CDR1 and CDR2 sequences are MNHEY and SVGAGI. CDR3 length: 14 residues. V was trimmed by 7 bases and J by 5 bases, leaving 17 bases between them. CDR3 amino acids: CASTRGGARTEAFF. The CDR3 coding sequence is TGTGCCAGCACCCGGGGGGGGGCGAGGACTGAAGCTTTCTTT.

The chain uses TRBV10-3 and TRBJ1-3; 7 bases map to TRBD1. This CDR3 is built from 18 residues. Germline assignment: CDR1 ENHRY and CDR2 SYGVKD. The V segment lost 1 base and the J segment 3 bases; nucleotides outside the gene matches: 12. The CDR3 region is CAISELFLGTGDGNTIYF. Written as DNA, the CDR3 is TGTGCCATCAGTGAGTTATTCTTAGGAACAGGGGATGGAAACACCATATATTTT.

The V and J genes are TRBV9 and TRBJ2-1; 9 nucleotides align to TRBD1. V was clipped by 4 bases and J by 8 bases; unmatched bases: 7. The CDR3 is made up of 14 amino acids. In germline, CDR1 is SGDLS, CDR2 YYNGEE. CDR3 region: CASSLGTGTDEQFF. In nucleotides, the CDR3 is TGTGCCAGCAGCTTGGGGACAGGGACCGATGAGCAGTTCTTC.